This is a list of T cell receptor beta chains from one sample in a study of CD8 T cells in ankylosing spondylitis. TCRdb ran MiXCR on the 5' RACE reads and lists one entry per CDR3 protein. The sample consists of 750,000 to 850,000 distinct CDR3 sequences, 12% of them appearing once. Sample: blood, either unsorted or a sorted T cell fraction (not recorded which). These receptors were collected from a male donor with ankylosing spondylitis. Each CDR3 is given with its conserved first and last residue. The order of the fields is CDR3 length, clone size, D gene, J gene, V gene, CDR3 protein, CDR3 DNA. D genes are given only for firm matches. Only part of the rows carry a size: once, few, many, or a class if the clone is expanded.

length: 14
size: .
D: .
J: TRBJ1-1
V: TRBV7-9
CDR3: CASSSQTGGTEAFF
DNA: TGTGCCAGCAGCTCCCAGACTGGGGGGACTGAAGCTTTCTTT

length: 15
size: few
D: TRBD1
J: TRBJ2-5
V: TRBV12-3/TRBV12-4
CDR3: CASRPGQAVQETQYF
DNA: TGTGCCAGCAGACCCGGACAGGCCGTTCAAGAGACCCAGTACTTC

length: 14
size: .
D: .
J: TRBJ2-1
V: TRBV5-5
CDR3: CASSPEDFHNEQFF
DNA: TGTGCCAGCAGCCCCGAGGACTTCCACAATGAGCAGTTCTTC

length: 14
size: .
D: .
J: TRBJ2-1
V: TRBV24-1
CDR3: CATSDFGGHHEQFF
DNA: TGTGCCACCAGTGACTTTGGAGGGCACCATGAGCAGTTCTTC

length: 14
size: few
D: TRBD1
J: TRBJ2-7
V: TRBV6-2/TRBV6-3
CDR3: CASTETGTHNEQYF
DNA: TGTGCCAGCACCGAGACAGGGACGCACAACGAGCAGTACTTC

length: 16
size: few
D: .
J: TRBJ2-6
V: TRBV6-1
CDR3: CASSPWESSGANVLTF
DNA: TGTGCCAGCAGCCCCTGGGAGAGCTCTGGGGCCAACGTCCTGACTTTC

length: 14
size: .
D: .
J: TRBJ2-7
V: TRBV6-1
CDR3: CASSESPTVYEQYF
DNA: TGTGCCAGCAGTGAATCCCCGACAGTCTACGAGCAGTACTTC

length: 14
size: many
D: .
J: TRBJ2-7
V: TRBV5-1
CDR3: CASSLVGDSYEQYF
DNA: TGTGCCAGCAGTTTAGTCGGGGACTCCTACGAGCAGTACTTC

length: 14
size: .
D: .
J: TRBJ2-3
V: TRBV7-2
CDR3: CASSPRRYTDTQYF
DNA: TGTGCCAGCAGCCCCAGGCGGTACACAGATACGCAGTATTTT

length: 16
size: .
D: .
J: TRBJ2-1
V: TRBV7-2
CDR3: CASSPRMGQSYNEQFF
DNA: TGTGCCAGCAGTCCCCGGATGGGGCAATCCTACAATGAGCAGTTCTTC